This T cell receptor (beta chain) is drawn from a study of T cell responses to AZD1222 COVID-19 vaccine. V was trimmed by 2 bases and J by 4 bases, leaving 12 bases between them. The CDR3 contains 14 residues. Germline lookup yields CDR1 SGHTA and CDR2 FQGNSA. The data were produced by immunoSEQ multiplex PCR, yet TCRdb's version contains in-frame clones alone and is incomplete. Among around 100,000 clones, more than 75% were seen once, and the ten largest hold 4% to 5%. Findings of the study overall: Regions 160-218 and 743-854 held dominance among vaccine-associated CD4 TCRs, which spanned spike.

With respect to this clone: Antigen specificity is unknown.

This sample comprised peripheral blood, obtained on day 0 of MenACWY control vaccination. This chain connects TRBV7-2 to TRBJ2-7, with D perhaps matching TRBD2 (5 bases). This receptor was obtained from an adult in good health. Here the CDR3 reads CASSLPGIWYEQYF. The CDR3 nucleotides are TGTGCCAGCAGCTTACCCGGGATTTGGTACGAGCAGTACTTC.